This T cell receptor (beta chain) appears in the sequencing data of a study of T-cell reconstitution after alpha-beta-depleted transplantation in children. Trimming cost V 1 base and J 4 bases, with 11 bases left between them. Per germline, CDR1 KGHSH and CDR2 LQKENI. CDR3 length: 15 amino acids. Unique molecular identifiers were used in preparing the TCRbeta library. TCRdb re-called the PCR reads with MiXCR, one entry per CDR3 protein. The sample records a few hundred thousand distinct CDR3 sequences, 10% being singletons. This clonotype came up many times. This rearrangement joins TRBV18 to TRBJ1-5; no definite D call. Sequences were derived from PBMCs from the stem cell graft donor, sampled from the stem cell graft. This clonotype was sampled from a human donor who donated a stem cell graft to a child with acute lymphoblastic leukemia. The CDR3: CASSPLYAGNQPQHF. The CDR3, as DNA: TGTGCCAGCTCACCACTTTACGCCGGGAATCAGCCCCAGCATTTT.